This T cell receptor beta chain originates from a study of CD8+ T cells in alopecia areata. The authors extracted RNA and reverse transcribed it into cDNA as the sequencing template. Profiling relied on immunoSEQ multiplex PCR, and the TCRdb table lists in-frame clones only, not all of them. The data contain about 140,000 clones, roughly 80% of them singletons. The treatment here: oral pan-JAK inhibitor, 5-10 mg twice daily. CDR1 is SGHTA and CDR2 is FQGNSA in the germline V gene. V was clipped by 5 bases and J by 4 bases, with 8 bases between them. This CDR3 has 12 residues. The receptor comes from a human donor with alopecia areata. The rearrangement uses TRBV7-2 and TRBJ2-5; D call uncertain. Source: CD8+ T cells sorted from blood, taken at week 4, from a patient treated with tofacitinib. This CDR3 is CASSPPGETQYF. CDR3 nucleotides: TGTGCCAGCAGCCCCCCGGGAGAGACCCAGTACTTC.